This record concerns one T cell receptor (beta chain) sequence. The antigen is not known. This record comes from a study of T cells in localized non-small cell lung cancer. TCRdb's table, derived via immunoSEQ multiplex PCR, lists solely in-frame clones and lacks some. The sample contains roughly 900 clones, around 24% of which appear only once. General study findings and limits: Because only a single region of the tumor was sequenced, heterogeneity remains possible. Median roughly 57 top-100 tumor clones were shared with paired adjacent lung. The highest T cell clonality was in uninvolved adjacent lung, above tumor. Prolonged overall survival went with higher T cell density in the blood.

The length of the CDR3 is 14 residues. Germline CDR1 is LNHDA and CDR2 is SQIVND (reference sequence). Trimming removed 1 base at V and 5 bases at J, with 9 bases between. The material was lung tumor tissue, obtained before any cancer treatment. The sequence was collected from a woman aged 40-75 years with stage I squamous cell lung carcinoma. This rearrangement joins TRBV19 to TRBJ1-5, with D perhaps TRBD1 (6 bases). CDR3 residues: CASSIGGGHQPQHF. CDR3 coding DNA: TGTGCCAGTAGTATAGGGGGGGGCCATCAGCCCCAGCATTTT.